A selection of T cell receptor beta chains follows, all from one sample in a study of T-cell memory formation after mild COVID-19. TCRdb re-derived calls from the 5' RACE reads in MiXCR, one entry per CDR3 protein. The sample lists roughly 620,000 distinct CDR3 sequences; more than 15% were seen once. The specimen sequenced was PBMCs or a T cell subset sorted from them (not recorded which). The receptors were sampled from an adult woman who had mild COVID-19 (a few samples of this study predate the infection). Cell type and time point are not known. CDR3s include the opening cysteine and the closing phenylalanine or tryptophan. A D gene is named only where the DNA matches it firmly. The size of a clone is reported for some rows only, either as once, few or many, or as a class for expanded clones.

DNA: TGTGCCAGCAGCGCACGCGGGGGCTCCTACAATGAGCAGTTCTTC
CDR3: CASSARGGSYNEQFF
V: TRBV7-9
size: .
J: TRBJ2-1
D: TRBD2

DNA: TGTGCCAGCAGTCCCGAACAGGGTGTGTATGGCTACACCTTC
CDR3: CASSPEQGVYGYTF
V: TRBV6-5
size: .
J: TRBJ1-2
D: .

DNA: TGTGCCAGCAGCTCCTGGACTAGCGGGAGAGGGAATGAGCAGTTCTTC
CDR3: CASSSWTSGRGNEQFF
V: TRBV11-3
size: few
J: TRBJ2-1
D: TRBD2

DNA: TGCAGCGTTTCTAAGGCTTCAAGCTCCTACAATGAGCAGTTCTTC
CDR3: CSVSKASSSYNEQFF
V: TRBV29-1
size: few
J: TRBJ2-1
D: .

DNA: TGTGCCATCAGAGATCTCTCCGGGACCCAGCCGGTCAATGAGCAGTTCTTC
CDR3: CAIRDLSGTQPVNEQFF
V: TRBV10-3
size: few
J: TRBJ2-1
D: .

DNA: TGTGCCAGCAGTTACTCTGGGCTAGCGGGAGGCGCGAACACCGGGGAGCTGTTTTTT
CDR3: CASSYSGLAGGANTGELFF
V: TRBV6-5
size: .
J: TRBJ2-2
D: TRBD2

DNA: TGTGCCAGCAGCTTCCCGCCTGAGACTGAAGCCTACGAGCAGTACTTC
CDR3: CASSFPPETEAYEQYF
V: TRBV7-9
size: few
J: TRBJ2-7
D: .

DNA: TGTGCCTGGAGAAGAAGACTTAATTACGAGCAGTACTTC
CDR3: CAWRRRLNYEQYF
V: TRBV30
size: .
J: TRBJ2-7
D: .

DNA: TGTGCCAGCAGCTTCCTAGCGGGGGACCAAGAGACCCAGTACTTC
CDR3: CASSFLAGDQETQYF
V: TRBV7-6
size: many
J: TRBJ2-5
D: TRBD2

DNA: TGCGCCAGCAGTCGCGGGGGAGCTAACTATGGCTACACTTTC
CDR3: CASSRGGANYGYTF
V: TRBV4-3
size: few
J: TRBJ1-2
D: .

DNA: TGTGCCAGCAGCCGACTAGCGGGAGGGCGTCGCACAGATACGCAGTATTTT
CDR3: CASSRLAGGRRTDTQYF
V: TRBV7-9
size: .
J: TRBJ2-3
D: TRBD2

DNA: TGCAGTGCTAGATTGGACAGTAGCACAGATACGCAGTATTTT
CDR3: CSARLDSSTDTQYF
V: TRBV20-1
size: few
J: TRBJ2-3
D: .

DNA: TGTGCCAGCAGCCGATTCAGGGAAAGCTCCTACAATGAGCAGTTCTTC
CDR3: CASSRFRESSYNEQFF
V: TRBV7-2
size: few
J: TRBJ2-1
D: .

DNA: TGTGCCAGCAGTTCCGCCGGGACTGGCAATCAGCCCCAGCATTTT
CDR3: CASSSAGTGNQPQHF
V: TRBV6-6
size: few
J: TRBJ1-5
D: .

DNA: TGTGCCAGCAGACCAAACCTCCTCGATTTCTACGAGCAGTACTTC
CDR3: CASRPNLLDFYEQYF
V: TRBV6-2/TRBV6-3
size: .
J: TRBJ2-7
D: .

DNA: TGTGCCACCAGTGATTTTAGCGGAGATAGCACAGATACGCAGTATTTT
CDR3: CATSDFSGDSTDTQYF
V: TRBV24-1
size: few
J: TRBJ2-3
D: .

DNA: TGTGCCAGCAGCCCTCAGGGCAGGGGCTACGAGCAGTACTTC
CDR3: CASSPQGRGYEQYF
V: TRBV7-9
size: few
J: TRBJ2-7
D: .

DNA: TGCAGTGCTAGAGATGGGGGAGTGAACACTGAAGCTTTCTTT
CDR3: CSARDGGVNTEAFF
V: TRBV20-1
size: many
J: TRBJ1-1
D: .

DNA: TGTGCCAGCAGTGAAGAAAGGACAGGGGTAGAGACCCAGTACTTC
CDR3: CASSEERTGVETQYF
V: TRBV6-1
size: .
J: TRBJ2-5
D: TRBD1

DNA: TGTGCCAGCAGCTTAGTCGGGACTATCTACAATGAGCAGTTCTTC
CDR3: CASSLVGTIYNEQFF
V: TRBV7-2
size: few
J: TRBJ2-1
D: TRBD2

DNA: TGTGCCAGCGCGCTTATAGGGTTCGACGGGTACGAGCAGTACTTC
CDR3: CASALIGFDGYEQYF
V: TRBV7-9
size: many
J: TRBJ2-7
D: .

DNA: TGTGCCAGCAGGGTTGGGGCGAATAGCAATCAGCCCCAGCATTTT
CDR3: CASRVGANSNQPQHF
V: TRBV7-2
size: few
J: TRBJ1-5
D: .

DNA: TGTGCCAGCAGGCAGGGGGCGAGGGGTTATGGCTACACCTTC
CDR3: CASRQGARGYGYTF
V: TRBV27
size: .
J: TRBJ1-2
D: TRBD1